The 8 T cell receptor beta chains listed next were all sequenced from one sample in a study of immune evolution from preneoplasia to lung adenocarcinoma (TCRdb year 2021). Receptors were amplified or captured by the immunoSEQ multiplex PCR assay. In TCRdb, the immuneACCESS table is reduced to in-frame sequences with V and J assigned. These tables do not hold every clone; where another copy was compared, an unresolved V gene accounts for under half, and the others remain unexplained. This sample has 4,500 to 7,000 clones in its table, and roughly two thirds of those were observed once. The top ten clonotypes cover roughly a fifth of the sample. Sequencing was carried out using FFPE adjacent normal lung tissue. These TCRs come from a person of 80 years or more with lung adenocarcinoma.

By share of the sample, this clone is large. V and J are TRBV7-6 and TRBJ2-1, with D tentatively TRBD2 (5 bases). The germline V gene encodes CDR1 SGHVS and CDR2 FNYEAQ. There are 16 residues in the CDR3. The ends were cut back, 6 bases at V and 5 bases at J, with 20 bases in the middle. In DNA form, the CDR3 reads TGTGCCAGCAGTCCTAATACTGGACTCTTAAACAATGAGCAGTTCTTC. Translation: CASSPNTGLLNNEQFF.

This clone was recorded once. V and J are TRBV7-3 and TRBJ2-2, with no clear D. This CDR3 is built from 14 residues. CDR1 SGHTA and CDR2 FQGTGA come from the germline V gene. Trimming pared 1 base from V and 3 bases from J, leaving 6 bases between. The CDR3 loop is CASSLNQDTGELFF. The CDR3 DNA sequence: TGTGCCAGCAGCTTAAACCAGGACACCGGGGAGCTGTTTTTT.

The chain has TRBV11-2 and TRBJ2-4; D is uncertain. Trimming removed 1 base from V and 9 bases from J, with 10 bases in between. The CDR3 length is 13 residues. Looked up from germline, CDR1 is SGHAT and CDR2 is FQNNGV. The CDR3 DNA reads as TGTGCCAGCAGCTTAGCGGCAGAGAGCATTCAGTACTTC. Protein sequence: CASSLAAESIQYF.

The chain is built from TRBV2 and TRBJ1-6; D is uncertain. CDR1 is SNHLY and CDR2 is FYNNEI in the germline V gene. The CDR3 covers 13 residues. V was clipped by 9 bases and J by 10 bases, with 16 bases between them. CDR3 DNA: TGTGCCAGTTATCAGGTGGCGGGATCACCCCTCCACTTT. Protein: CASYQVAGSPLHF.

V is TRBV4-3 and J is TRBJ2-6; a weak D match, TRBD1 (6 bases). V was shortened by 0 bases and J by 3 bases, with 9 bases between the two germline ends. The CDR3 runs to 16 residues. Germline V lookup: CDR1 LGHNA, CDR2 YSLEER. CDR3 coding DNA: TGCGCCAGCAGCCAAGACCGGACAGATGGGGCCAACGTCCTGACTTTC. This codes for CASSQDRTDGANVLTF.

This clone was counted a single time. The chain joins TRBV7-9 to TRBJ2-7; D is possibly TRBD1 (6 bases). Trimming removed 2 bases from V and 5 bases from J, with 10 bases in between. The CDR3 sequence is 13 residues long. Per germline, CDR1 SEHNR and CDR2 FQNEAQ (reference sequence). The CDR3 coding sequence is TGTGCCAGCAGCTTATCCAGGGGCAACGAGCAGTACTTC. Protein: CASSLSRGNEQYF. The whole variable domain, filled in from reference TRBV7-9 and TRBJ2-7, reads DTGVSQNPRHKITKRGQNVTFRCDPISEHNRLYWYRQTLGQGPEFLTYFQNEAQLEKSRLLSDRFSAERPKGSFSTLEIQRTEQGDSAMYLCASSLSRGNEQYFGPGTRLTVT.

The genes are TRBV5-4 and TRBJ2-7; perhaps TRBD1 as D (5 bases). CDR1 and CDR2 from the germline V gene are SGHNT and YYREEE (reference sequence). V lost 2 bases and J 2 bases, leaving 11 bases between the germline ends. The CDR3 covers 14 residues. The CDR3 loop reads CASSFLDNPYEQYF. The DNA for the CDR3 is TGTGCCAGCAGCTTTTTGGACAACCCCTACGAGCAGTACTTC.

This clone was counted a few times. The chain links TRBV13 to TRBJ1-2, with D possibly being TRBD1 (5 bases). V lost 5 bases to trimming and J lost 8 bases, with 15 bases between them. CDR3 length: 13 amino acids. CDR1 is PRHDT, CDR2 FYEKMQ, per germline (reference sequence). The CDR3 DNA reads as TGTGCCAGCAGCAATCCCCAGGGTGGAGGCTACACCTTC. Translated, it gives CASSNPQGGGYTF.